Listed here is a single T cell receptor (beta chain). No antigen is known for it. Base-call qualities are not available, and no considerably larger clone is one nucleotide away. This sample stems from a study of blood T cells in healthy people across ages (dated by TCRdb to 2015 to 2017). In the study overall: In model experiments, template switching captured roughly one uniquely barcoded TCR beta cDNA molecule for every two T cells. The study measured age-related changes in TCR beta repertoire diversity using deep sequencing normalized with unique cDNA molecular identifiers. The donors were split into four age groups: young (average around 16 years), middle-aged (about 40), aged (more than 55) and long-lived (over 75). To avoid experimental bias, donors of different ages were distributed randomly across sequencing lanes. The study analyzed two additional independent replicas of 1 million unique cDNA reads from the same blood draw for two donors, one aged 18 to 29 and one aged 80 or older. The investigation overall reported the following: As age increased, observed TCR beta diversity per million T cells dropped in a roughly linear way, and a significant reduction was already evident by age 40. Compared with the aged group, more naive CD4+ T cells, fewer expanded clones and increased TCR diversity were shown by the long-lived group, suggesting age selection. Observed TCR beta diversity correlated strongly with the percentage of naive T cells measured by flow cytometry. Because profiling used bulk unsorted PBMCs, naive and antigen-experienced compartments could not be compared conclusively. Because donor CMV infection status was unknown, age-related changes in expanded clonotypes were potentially confounded. Total diversity estimates from one million sequenced T cells were considered lower bounds and underestimates.

Preparation of the library involved 5' RACE. Sequencing was carried out with an Illumina HiSeq 2500. A second PCR of about 7 to 12 cycles was performed with a sample-barcoded 5' primer and a J-beta primer mix. Each TCR beta cDNA molecule received a unique molecular identifier from a template-switch 5' adaptor carrying 12 random nucleotides. At least 2.5 million CDR3-containing paired-end reads were obtained from each sample. First-strand cDNA synthesis was performed from all RNA using the Mint cDNA synthesis kit, with priming by a TRBC-specific oligonucleotide. Following uracil-DNA glycosylase treatment, a first 18-cycle PCR with universal primers M1SS and BC2_uni_R was performed on all cDNA. The authors processed their data as follows. For normalization, 1 million high-quality reads, each with a distinct molecular identifier, were randomly selected from each sample. Reads with shared molecular identifiers were discarded instead of being binned into consensus sequences. MiTCR, run with a Q25 quality threshold and the strictest error-elimination algorithm, handled CDR3 identification, clonotype clustering and error correction. A nonparametric unseen species model with Euler transformation was used to estimate lower-bound total TCR beta diversity. The public sequencing data were trimmed at Q25 with fastp and processed into clonotypes with MiXCR by TCRdb, which kept only in-frame beta chains. Every entry covers one CDR3 protein and lists the most common genes and DNA from its rows. Here the V and J calls rest on TCRdb's processing, not on the authors' analysis. For this sample there are roughly 1,500,000 distinct CDR3 sequences; about 31% appear just once. Of the sample, roughly 10% is held by the ten largest clones.

The CDR3 contains 14 residues, cysteine and phenylalanine counted. The entry retains the CDR3 DNA only, 42 bases that are in frame from base 1. V lost 5 bases and J lost 6 bases, and the count of bases not matched to a germline gene is 5. The germline V gene encodes CDR1 SGHTA and CDR2 FQGTGA. The donors were about 40 Caucasian individuals from Russia, aged 6 to 90 years, who were systemically healthy. Roughly 10 milliliters of peripheral blood were collected from each donor into EDTA-treated Vacutainer tubes. PBMCs were isolated by Ficoll-Paque density-gradient centrifugation, with at least 6 million obtained per sample. Total RNA was extracted from PBMCs with Trizol reagent, with at least 5.5 micrograms obtained per sample. For every donor, flow cytometry on a PBMC aliquot measured the percentage of naive CD45RAhigh/CD27high T cells.

Material for sequencing was blood. The chain was built from TRBV7-3 and TRBJ2-7; TRBD1 matches 12 bases in the middle. The receptor's source is a woman aged 25 to 39 in good health. The CDR3 has the sequence CASSRGQGATEQYF. Read as DNA, the sequence is TGTGCCAGCAGCCGGGGACAGGGGGCGACCGAGCAGTACTTC.